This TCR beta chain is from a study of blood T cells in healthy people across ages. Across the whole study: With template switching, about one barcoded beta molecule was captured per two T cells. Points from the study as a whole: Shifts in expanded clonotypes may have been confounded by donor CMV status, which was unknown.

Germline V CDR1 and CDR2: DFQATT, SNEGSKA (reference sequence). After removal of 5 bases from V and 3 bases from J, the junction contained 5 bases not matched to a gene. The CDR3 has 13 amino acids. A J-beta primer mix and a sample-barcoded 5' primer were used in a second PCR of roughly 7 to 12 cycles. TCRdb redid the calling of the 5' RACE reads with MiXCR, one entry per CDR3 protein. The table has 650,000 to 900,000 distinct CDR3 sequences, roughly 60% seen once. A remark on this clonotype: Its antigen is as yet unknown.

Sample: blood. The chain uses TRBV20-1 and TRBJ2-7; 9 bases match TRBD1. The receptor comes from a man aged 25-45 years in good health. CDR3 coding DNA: TGCAGTGCTCCCGGGACAGGGAACTACGAGCAGTACTTC. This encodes CSAPGTGNYEQYF.